Each of the 5 T cell receptor beta chains below was sequenced from the same sample in a study of blood T cell repertoires in COVID-19. TCRdb's table, derived via immunoSEQ multiplex PCR, lists solely in-frame clones and lacks some. The profile shows about 150,000 clones, 75% to 90% of them singletons. Sequencing was performed on peripheral blood. These receptors were taken from a man aged 65 to 85 with acute or convalescent COVID-19.

The chain has TRBV21-1 and TRBJ1-1. TRBV21-1 is assigned pseudogene status. The CDR3 sequence is 16 residues long. CDR3 sequence: CASSLPLFRLNTEAFF. CDR3 sequence (DNA): TGTGCCAGCAGCCTACCGCTATTTCGTTTGAACACTGAAGCTTTCTTT.

The gene calls are TRBV14 and TRBJ2-7; TRBD2 matches at 7 bases. CDR1 SGHDN and CDR2 FVKESK come from the germline V gene. V shed 4 bases and J 4 bases; nucleotides not matched to a gene: 10. CDR3 size: 15 residues. CDR3 nucleotides: TGTGCCAGCAGCCTACAGCTGGGGGGAGGGTACGAGCAGTACTTC. It specifies CASSLQLGGGYEQYF.

The chain recombines TRBV14 with TRBJ1-1; 7 bases align to TRBD1. V lost 4 bases to trimming and J lost 4 bases; unmatched junction nucleotides: 6. The CDR3 has 14 amino acids. From germline, CDR1 is SGHDN and CDR2 FVKESK. The CDR3 DNA is TGTGCCAGCAGCCTCGATACAGGGGCCACTGAAGCTTTCTTT. It codes for CASSLDTGATEAFF. The complete variable domain, with remaining parts taken from reference TRBV14 and TRBJ1-1, reads EAGVTQFPSHSVIEKGQTVTLRCDPISGHDNLYWYRRVMGKEIKFLLHFVKESKQDESGMPNNRFLAERTGGTYSTLKVQPAELEDSGVYFCASSLDTGATEAFFGQGTRLTVV.

The CDR3 sequence: CASSPQLAGGGKQFF. For the CDR3, the DNA is TGTGCCAGCAGCCCCCAACTAGCGGGAGGTGGGAAGCAGTTCTTC. This chain joins TRBV7-3 and TRBJ2-1, with TRBD2 matching 12 bases. CDR1 SGHTA and CDR2 FQGTGA come from the germline V gene. Trimming removed 5 bases from V and 11 bases from J; junction bases left unmatched: 10. The CDR3 is 15 residues long.

The chain recombines TRBV19 with TRBJ1-5; the D gene is possibly TRBD1 (6 bases). The germline V gene encodes CDR1 LNHDA and CDR2 SQIVND (reference sequence). The V gene lost 5 bases and the J gene lost 1 base, with 18 bases spanning the gap. This CDR3 is built from 17 residues. CDR3 in DNA: TGTGCCAGTAGTGCCCCAACAGGGTCCTACAGCAATCAGCCCCAGCATTTT. Protein product: CASSAPTGSYSNQPQHF.